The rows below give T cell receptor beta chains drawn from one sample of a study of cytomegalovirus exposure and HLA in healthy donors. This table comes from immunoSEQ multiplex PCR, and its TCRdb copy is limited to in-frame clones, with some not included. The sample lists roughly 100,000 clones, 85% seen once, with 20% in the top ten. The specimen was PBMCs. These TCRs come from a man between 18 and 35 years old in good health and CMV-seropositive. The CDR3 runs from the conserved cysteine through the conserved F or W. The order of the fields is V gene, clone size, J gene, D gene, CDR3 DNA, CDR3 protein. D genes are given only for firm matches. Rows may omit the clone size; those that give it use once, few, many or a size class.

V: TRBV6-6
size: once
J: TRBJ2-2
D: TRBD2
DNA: TGTGCCAGCAATACCACACTAGCGGCGAACACCGGGGAGCTGTTTTTT
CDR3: CASNTTLAANTGELFF

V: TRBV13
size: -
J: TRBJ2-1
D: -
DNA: TGTGCCAGCAGCTTACGGGGCAATGAGCAGTTCTTC
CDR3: CASSLRGNEQFF

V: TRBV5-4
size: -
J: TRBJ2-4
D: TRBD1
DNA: TGTGCCAGCAGCTTAGGGGGCGCGGAAAACATTCAGTACTTC
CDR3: CASSLGGAENIQYF

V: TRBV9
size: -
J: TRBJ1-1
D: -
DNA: TGTGCCAGCAGCGTATACGGGGTCCCGAACACTGAAGCTTTCTTT
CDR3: CASSVYGVPNTEAFF

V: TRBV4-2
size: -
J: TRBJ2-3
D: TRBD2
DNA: TGTGCCAGCAGCCAGGTAGGACTAGCGAGCACAGATACGCAGTATTTT
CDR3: CASSQVGLASTDTQYF

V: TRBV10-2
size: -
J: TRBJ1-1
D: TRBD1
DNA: TGCGCCAGCAGGGGGGACAGGGTTGCAGCTTTCTTT
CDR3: CASRGDRVAAFF

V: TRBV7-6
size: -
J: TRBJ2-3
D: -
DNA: TGTGCCAGCACCCTAGGCGGGATCACAGATACGCAGTATTTT
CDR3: CASTLGGITDTQYF

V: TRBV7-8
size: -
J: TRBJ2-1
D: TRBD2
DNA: TGTGCCAGCAGCCGACTAGCGGGAGGGCCAATCAATGAGCAGTTCTTC
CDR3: CASSRLAGGPINEQFF

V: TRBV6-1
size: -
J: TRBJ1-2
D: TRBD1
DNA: TGTGCCAGCAGTTTAACAGGGGGTTGGGATGGCTACACCTTC
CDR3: CASSLTGGWDGYTF

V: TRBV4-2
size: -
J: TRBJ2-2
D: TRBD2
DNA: TGTGCCAGCAGCCCACTAGCGGGAGAGTTTACCGGGGAGCTGTTTTTT
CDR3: CASSPLAGEFTGELFF

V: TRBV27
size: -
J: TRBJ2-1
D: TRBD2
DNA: TGTGCCAGCAGTTGGGGGAGGGCGAATGAGCAGTTCTTC
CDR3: CASSWGRANEQFF

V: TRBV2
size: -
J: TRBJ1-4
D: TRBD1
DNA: TGTGCCAGCAGTCCCGCGGGACAGATTAATGAAAAACTGTTTTTT
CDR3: CASSPAGQINEKLFF

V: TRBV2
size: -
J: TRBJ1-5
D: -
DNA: TGTGCCAGCAGTGGGACAGGCAATCAGCCCCAGCATTTT
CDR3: CASSGTGNQPQHF

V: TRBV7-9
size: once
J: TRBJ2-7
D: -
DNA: TGTGCCAGCAGCTTAGTAGAGGTGAAGCACGAGCAGTACTTC
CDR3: CASSLVEVKHEQYF

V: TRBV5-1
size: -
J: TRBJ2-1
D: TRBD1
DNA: TGCGCCAGCAGCTCAACGACAGGGTCTGGCTCCTACAATGAGCAGTTCTTC
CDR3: CASSSTTGSGSYNEQFF

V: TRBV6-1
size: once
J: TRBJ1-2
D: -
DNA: TGTGCCAGCAGTGTCTACAGGGACGGCTACACCTTC
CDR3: CASSVYRDGYTF

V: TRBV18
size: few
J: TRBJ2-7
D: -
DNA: TGTGCCAGCTCACCGAAGGCTAGCAGGATGTACGAGCAGTACTTC
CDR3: CASSPKASRMYEQYF

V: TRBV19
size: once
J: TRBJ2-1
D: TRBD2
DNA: TGTGCCAGTAGCACTAGCGGGAGGAATGAGCAGTTCTTC
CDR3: CASSTSGRNEQFF

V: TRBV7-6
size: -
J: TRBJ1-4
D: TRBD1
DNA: TGTGCCAGCAGCTTAGAGGGGGCGCGGGAAAAACTGTTTTTT
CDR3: CASSLEGAREKLFF

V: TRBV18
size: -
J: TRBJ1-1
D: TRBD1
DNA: TGTGCCAGCTCACCCCAGGGGGCCGCAGCGAACACTGAAGCTTTCTTT
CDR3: CASSPQGAAANTEAFF

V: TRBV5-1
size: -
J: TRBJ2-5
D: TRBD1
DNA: TGCGCCAGCAGCTTGGGGACAGGGCTTTGGGAGACCCAGTACTTC
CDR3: CASSLGTGLWETQYF

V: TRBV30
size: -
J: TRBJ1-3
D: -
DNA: TGTGCCTGGAGTGGTTCGGTCTCTGGAAACACCATATATTTT
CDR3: CAWSGSVSGNTIYF

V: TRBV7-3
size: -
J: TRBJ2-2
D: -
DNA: TGTGCCAGCAGCTTAGTACCGGGGACGAACACCGGGGAGCTGTTTTTT
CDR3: CASSLVPGTNTGELFF

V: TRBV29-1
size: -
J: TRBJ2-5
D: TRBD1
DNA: TGCAGCGTGGCAGGGGGCGAGGAGACCCAGTACTTC
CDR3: CSVAGGEETQYF

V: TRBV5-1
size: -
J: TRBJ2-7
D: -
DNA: TGCGCCAGCAGCTTTAGTCAGGGGTACGAGCAGTACTTC
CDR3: CASSFSQGYEQYF